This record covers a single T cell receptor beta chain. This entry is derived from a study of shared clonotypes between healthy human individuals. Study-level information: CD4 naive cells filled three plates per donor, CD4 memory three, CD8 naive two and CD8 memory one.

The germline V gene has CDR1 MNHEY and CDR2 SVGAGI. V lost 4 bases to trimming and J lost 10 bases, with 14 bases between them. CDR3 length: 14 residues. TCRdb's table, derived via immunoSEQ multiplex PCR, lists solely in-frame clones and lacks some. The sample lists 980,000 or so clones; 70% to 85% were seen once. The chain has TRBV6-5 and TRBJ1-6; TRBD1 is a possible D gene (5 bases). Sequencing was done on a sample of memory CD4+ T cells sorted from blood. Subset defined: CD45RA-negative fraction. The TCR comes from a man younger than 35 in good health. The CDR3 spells CASSSEGLGSPLHF. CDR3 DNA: TGTGCCAGCAGTTCGGAGGGGTTGGGCTCACCCCTCCACTTT.